The sequence of this T cell receptor beta chain was determined in a study of beta chain features in type 1 diabetes (dated by TCRdb to the late 2010s). Concerning the study at large: Mean age, gender distribution, total cell number and subset yield were not different between patients and healthy donors. A total of about 100 million sorted cells were examined across all samples, and RNA yield correlated strongly with the number of cells per subset. The study compared the TCRB repertoires of sorted circulating CD4+ T cell subsets in recently diagnosed type 1 diabetes patients with those in matched healthy donors. Regulatory and stem cell-like memory subsets were isolated from only 8 patients and about eight healthy donors, whereas naive and central memory subsets came from all 28 donors. Overall study results and their limits: Because cDNA was sequenced instead of genomic DNA, highly expressing activated cells could be over-represented, though the groups showed no difference in activation or CD3 levels. Fewer insertions and more nucleotide deletions at VDJ recombination sites were observed in patients with type 1 diabetes, implying thymic rearrangement abnormalities. A moderate but significant shortening of TCRB CDR3 length was observed in type 1 diabetes patients in all four CD4+ subsets. Naive, central memory and regulatory TCRB repertoires appeared to be more similar among patients than among healthy donors. HLA sub-analyses involved small numbers of individuals, so any influence of HLA type on TCRB rearrangement remained unresolved. PCR may preferentially amplify shorter templates, but because patient and control samples were amplified and corrected together, any resulting skew would affect both groups equally.

From each donor, a single peripheral blood sample of 95 to 150 mL on average was drawn into heparinised tubes. Naive, central memory, regulatory and stem cell-like memory CD4+ T cells were sorted on a BD FACSAria II using a panel including CD45RO, CCR7, CD25, CD127, CD95 and CD27. A purity above 98% was achieved for all sorted populations. Right away, PBMCs were isolated by Lymphoprep density gradient centrifugation and were stained directly, with no culture step. So that batch effects would be minimized, each experiment stained and sorted samples in pairs, pairing one healthy donor with one patient. Concerning this clone: Its recognized antigen is unknown. A far bigger clonotype differs at one base, so this is likely a read error. Other DNA sequences in this sample translate to the same CDR3.

The entire amount of isolated RNA was reverse transcribed using the High Capacity cDNA Reverse Transcription Kit, so the sequenced TCRB transcripts were expressed ones. Naive, central memory and regulatory T cell samples underwent deep immunoSEQ sequencing, averaging roughly 3.5 million total reads per sample. Sorted cells were lysed in RLT buffer, and RNA was extracted using DNase-treated RNeasy Micro or Mini kits according to cell number. To prevent cross-contamination, each cell subset was processed individually, whereas patient and healthy donor samples were processed jointly. The immunoSEQ multiplex PCR was used to amplify TCRB sequences from cDNA, generating 87-bp fragments that spanned the CDR3 region. Sequencing of the amplicons was done on the Illumina HiSeq platform. The study's own analysis went as follows. Synthetic template baselines were used to correct PCR bias computationally, reads within Hamming distance 2 were collapsed, and singletons that could not be merged were discarded. Reads were aligned against IMGT so that V, D and J genes, CDR3 length and insertions or deletions at six rearrangement sites could be assigned. Within each subset, clonotype counts were normalized to the number of sorted cells before true diversity and Gini coefficients were calculated with the tcR R package. Repertoire sharing was quantified using the overlap coefficient calculated on TCRB nucleotide sequences. As stored in TCRdb, this immuneACCESS dataset retains in-frame rearrangements with V and J assigned. A fraction of the clones does not appear; measured against another copy, unresolved V genes explain less than half of the discrepancy, and the remainder lacks a known reason. D and trimming come from the DNA, and the V and J calls and clone size come from that table. The sample includes about 210,000 clones, with approximately 11% observed a single time. The top ten hold 1% to 1.5% of the sample.

The CDR3 runs 14 amino acids, cysteine and phenylalanine included. Just CDR3 DNA is preserved here, 42 bases in frame from base 1. The germline V gene (reference sequence) sets CDR1 to GTSNPN and CDR2 to SVGIG. The origin of this receptor is a young man in good health. The specimen was central memory CD4+ T cells from blood. This sequence uses TRBV30 and TRBJ1-2; TRBD1 agrees with 7 junctional bases. The nucleotide sequence reads as follows: TGTGCCTGGAGTGGGACAGGAAATAACTATGGCTACACATTC. This codes for CAWSGTGNNYGYTF.